Listed below are T cell receptor beta chains from one sample, sequenced in a study of shared clonotypes between healthy human individuals. Produced via immunoSEQ multiplex PCR; TCRdb's table is partial and in-frame only. Of about 2.1 million clones in the sample, 93% were seen once. Material: naive CD8+ T cells from PBMCs. The receptors shown here come from a man aged 18 to 30 in good health. Some clones in this sample may be carry-over from other donors' samples. Both conserved end residues are trimmed from each CDR3. Fields, in order: D gene, J gene, CDR3 length, V gene, CDR3 protein. The D gene is left open where the match is weak.

d_call: NA; j_call: TRBJ2-3; cdr3_length: 14; v_call: TRBV1; cdr3_aa: TSSQNPTDSTDTQY
d_call: NA; j_call: TRBJ1-4; cdr3_length: 12; v_call: TRBV27; cdr3_aa: ASSSIQWGSKLF
d_call: NA; j_call: TRBJ1-1; cdr3_length: 10; v_call: TRBV7-8; cdr3_aa: ASIRGDTEAF
d_call: NA; j_call: TRBJ1-5; cdr3_length: 12; v_call: TRBV27; cdr3_aa: ASSWGDGKQPQH
d_call: TRBD1; j_call: TRBJ2-7; cdr3_length: 12; v_call: TRBV7-2; cdr3_aa: ASSLGVRGYEQY
d_call: TRBD2; j_call: TRBJ2-3; cdr3_length: 14; v_call: TRBV5-1; cdr3_aa: ASSPAGVAWTDTQY
d_call: NA; j_call: TRBJ1-5; cdr3_length: 15; v_call: TRBV4-2; cdr3_aa: ASSQDIGGNSNQPQH
d_call: NA; j_call: TRBJ2-4; cdr3_length: 9; v_call: TRBV27; cdr3_aa: ATRWGNIQY
d_call: TRBD2; j_call: TRBJ2-7; cdr3_length: 13; v_call: TRBV19; cdr3_aa: ASSTPGLATYEQY
d_call: NA; j_call: TRBJ2-1; cdr3_length: 14; v_call: TRBV4-3; cdr3_aa: ASSQDSYRSYNEQF
d_call: NA; j_call: TRBJ1-4; cdr3_length: 12; v_call: TRBV30; cdr3_aa: AWRSPATNEKLF
d_call: NA; j_call: TRBJ2-3; cdr3_length: 12; v_call: TRBV19; cdr3_aa: ASSKGEWGDTQY
d_call: NA; j_call: TRBJ1-2; cdr3_length: 10; v_call: TRBV25-1; cdr3_aa: ASSGGISGYT
d_call: TRBD1; j_call: NA; cdr3_length: 14; v_call: TRBV11-3; cdr3_aa: ASSFNTGGSNGEQY
d_call: NA; j_call: TRBJ2-1; cdr3_length: 10; v_call: TRBV4-1; cdr3_aa: ASSQNYNEQF
d_call: TRBD1; j_call: TRBJ2-7; cdr3_length: 14; v_call: TRBV27; cdr3_aa: ASSSSGTALTYEQY
d_call: TRBD1; j_call: TRBJ2-5; cdr3_length: 12; v_call: TRBV27; cdr3_aa: ASSLDRGGETQY